The entry below describes one T cell receptor (beta chain). This clonotype has more than one count but fewer than ten. The clone's antigen remains unknown. Qualities for individual bases were not recorded, and no much larger clone is one base off. Ophthalmopathy patients had moderately to severely active disease, with a Clinical Activity Score of 3 or more, a NOSPECS grade of 4 or more, and a disease duration of less than 3 months. The study excluded patients with uncontrolled infections, other autoimmune diseases, pregnancy or lactation. Diagnoses were based on clinical symptoms, serum thyroxine and TRAb, thyroid ultrasound and orbital computed tomography. PBMCs were separated from 10 ml of fresh peripheral blood using Ficoll-Paque density gradient centrifugation. Total RNA was extracted with Trizol reagent, and quality was checked on an Agilent 2100 Bioanalyzer. The sample originates from a study of T cells in Graves' hyperthyroidism and ophthalmopathy (dated by TCRdb to about 2019). In the study overall: Peripheral blood was collected at initial diagnosis, before any treatment. Thyroid tissue and blood T-cell repertoires from more than five Graves' hyperthyroidism patients were also compared in the study. TCR Vbeta CDR3 sequencing of 135 peripheral blood samples (43 ophthalmopathy, over 70 hyperthyroidism and roughly 17 progressor patients) is reported in the paper. Prospective prediction of ophthalmopathy was tested in an independent validation cohort of fewer than 20 hyperthyroidism patients and 15 to 17 patients who later progressed to ophthalmopathy. For training and testing, the 100 or so patients in the discovery cohort were randomly divided in a 7:3 ratio. TCR V-J signatures able to tell the groups apart were searched for in a discovery cohort of 95 or so patients, of whom more than 40 had Graves' ophthalmopathy and roughly 59 had stable Graves' hyperthyroidism. After blood sampling, hyperthyroidism patients were treated with methimazole at a starting dose of 30 mg daily, and ophthalmopathy patients were treated with high-dose intravenous methylprednisolone.

Amplification of TCR beta CDR3 regions was carried out from RNA transcripts. The first round of RT-PCR for the TCR CDR3 was performed with the HTBI primer set and the Qiagen OneStep RT-PCR kit. Libraries were constructed in a second round of multiplex PCR, after which size selection and purification were carried out. The libraries were sequenced on an Illumina HiSeq2000 using paired-end 100 bp reads. The paper's processing steps were these. SOAPnuke was used to process the raw data, with reads discarded if the reads contained adapters or uncalled bases, had a mean Phred below 15, or lacked an exact constant-primer or identifier match. COPE v1.2.5 was used to merge high-quality paired reads, and clonotypes were defined as unique nucleotide sequences. Clonotypes were aligned to IMGT TRBV, TRBD and TRBJ reference segments using MiTCR v1.1. The analysis included only V-J combinations with a frequency above 0.0001, which together covered around 99% of the repertoires. A TCS score was defined as the ratio between F50 (clonal expansion) and ExV (chaos), using BLOSUM62-based TCRdist between CDR3 peptides within each V-J. Welch's t-statistics and random forest reduced approximately 520 V-J features to some 14, which were used in a naive Bayes classifier (R e1071). TCRdb handled the public reads itself, with Q25 trimming in fastp and clone calling in MiXCR, and kept productive beta chains. Each CDR3 protein gets just one entry, which takes the most common genes and DNA from the rows behind it. The V and J calls shown here were made by TCRdb, not taken from the authors' results. This sample gives about 640,000 distinct CDR3 sequences in total; more than 12% of them show up just once. Around 12% of the sample is in the top ten clones.

Looking up the germline V gene (reference sequence) yields CDR1 DFQATT and CDR2 SNEGSKA. Trimming at the junction amounts to 7 bases on V and 10 bases on J, and the germline ends lie 17 bases apart. The CDR3, from cysteine to phenylalanine, totals 13 residues. The retained sequence is limited to the CDR3, 39 bases, with the frame set at the first base. Overall results and qualifications from the work: A 13 V-J signature model separated ophthalmopathy from stable hyperthyroidism, with approximately 87% sensitivity and approximately 81% specificity in cross-validation and 80%/75% in testing. In validation, progression to ophthalmopathy was predicted by the model with more than 65% sensitivity and approximately 78% specificity, a median of roughly 6 months before onset. No statistical method was used to fix the sample size in advance, and group allocation was not hidden from the investigators. Most expanded thyroid clonotypes (frequency above 0.001) were also detected in blood, a finding suggesting that blood repertoires may reflect thyroid immune responses.

The receptor was derived from a woman in her forties or fifties with Graves' ophthalmopathy. Input material: blood. The chain was built from TRBV20-1 and TRBJ1-6; no confident D gene assignment can be made. The DNA is TGCAGTGTTAGGACGAGACAAAAATCACCCCTCCACTTT. Translation gives CSVRTRQKSPLHF.